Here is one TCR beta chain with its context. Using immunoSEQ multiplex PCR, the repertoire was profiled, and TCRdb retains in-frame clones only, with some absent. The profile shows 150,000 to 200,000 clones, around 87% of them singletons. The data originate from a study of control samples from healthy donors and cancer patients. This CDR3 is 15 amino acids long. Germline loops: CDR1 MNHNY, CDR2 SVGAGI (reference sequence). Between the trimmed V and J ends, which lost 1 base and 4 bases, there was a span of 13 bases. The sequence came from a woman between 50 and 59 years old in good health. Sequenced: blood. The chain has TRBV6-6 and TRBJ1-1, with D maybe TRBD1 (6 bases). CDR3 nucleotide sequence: TGTGCCAGCAGTTACTTTACAGGGCTGAGCACTGAAGCTTTCTTT. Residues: CASSYFTGLSTEAFF.